The clone carrying this T cell receptor (beta chain) was picked up many times. Its target is not known. This sample was included in a study of response to subunit inactivated influenza vaccine. TCRdb used MiXCR to reprocess the RT-PCR reads, holding one entry per CDR3 protein. Of 550,000 to 650,000 distinct CDR3 sequences listed, 12% were seen once; the top ten hold 9.5% to 13%. Findings and caveats of the study: Few new T cells, the authors suggested, are recruited by each seasonal influenza vaccination.

The sample in question was PBMCs from blood, obtained on the day of vaccination. The source of this sequence is a man aged 45-60 years who received an inactivated influenza vaccine.

The DNA of the CDR3 is TGCGCCAGCAGCCAAGACAGGGGGCTAGGTTCACCCCTCCACTTT. Its translation: CASSQDRGLGSPLHF. The chain joins TRBV4-3 to TRBJ1-6; 8 bases match TRBD1. Germline lookup yields CDR1 LGHNA and CDR2 YSLEER. The V and J ends lost 0 bases and 9 bases, in that order; junction bases with no gene match: 4. This CDR3 has 15 residues.